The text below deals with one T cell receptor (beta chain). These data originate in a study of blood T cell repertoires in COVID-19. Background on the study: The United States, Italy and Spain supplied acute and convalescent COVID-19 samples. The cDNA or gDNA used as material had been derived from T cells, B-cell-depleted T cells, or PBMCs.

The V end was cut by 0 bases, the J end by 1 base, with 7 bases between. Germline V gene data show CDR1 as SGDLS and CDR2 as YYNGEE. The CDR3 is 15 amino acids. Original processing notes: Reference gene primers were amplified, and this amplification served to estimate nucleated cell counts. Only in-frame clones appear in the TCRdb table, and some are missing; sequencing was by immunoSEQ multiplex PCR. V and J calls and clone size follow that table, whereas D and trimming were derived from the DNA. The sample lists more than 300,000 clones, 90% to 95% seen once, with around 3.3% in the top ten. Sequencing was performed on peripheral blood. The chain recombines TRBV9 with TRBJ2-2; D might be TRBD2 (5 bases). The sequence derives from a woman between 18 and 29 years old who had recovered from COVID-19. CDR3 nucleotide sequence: TGTGCCAGCAGCGTAGGAGCGGAGAACACCGGGGAGCTGTTTTTT. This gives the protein CASSVGAENTGELFF.